Following are 27 T cell receptor beta chains from one sample sequenced in a study of blood T cells in healthy people across ages. Then a second PCR, running roughly 6 to 11 cycles, was carried out with a sample-barcoded 5' primer and a J-beta primer mix. From the 5' RACE reads, TCRdb called clonotypes with MiXCR, one entry per CDR3 protein. The profile covers about 640,000 distinct CDR3 sequences, with 58% appearing a single time and 30% to 40% taken by the ten largest. The sequenced sample was blood. The receptors come from a man in his 60s in good health.

This clonotype was picked up a small number of times. The V call is TRBV18, the J call TRBJ2-2; unclear D gene. Germline CDR1 KGHSH, CDR2 LQKENI. This CDR3 is built from 17 residues. V dropped 5 bases and J dropped 6 bases, with 22 bases sitting between them. CDR3 region: CASSSLTGPLSAGELFF. The DNA for the CDR3 is TGTGCCAGCTCATCGCTTACCGGGCCTTTGTCGGCCGGGGAGCTGTTTTTT. Supplemented by reference TRBV18 and TRBJ2-2, the full variable domain reads NAGVMQNPRHLVRRRGQEARLRCSPMKGHSHVYWYRQLPEEGLKFMVYLQKENIIDESGMPKERFSAEFPKEGPSILRIQQVVRGDSAAYFCASSSLTGPLSAGELFFGEGSRLTVL.

Notes on this clonotype: Sequence at one end of the junction differs from germline and may be a read error. The rearrangement links TRBV7-2 to TRBJ2-5; D perhaps matches TRBD2 (5 bases). Looked up from germline, CDR1 is SGHTA and CDR2 is FQGNSA. This CDR3 has 14 amino acids. The chain's CDR3 is CVSSEGLAAETQYF. The CDR3 nucleotides read TGTGTCAGCAGCGAAGGACTGGCGGCGGAGACCCAGTACTTC.

The chain couples TRBV6-1 to TRBJ2-7; TRBD1 matches at 7 bases. V shed 4 bases and J 2 bases; nucleotides not matched to a gene: 8. The CDR3 is 15 amino acids. The germline CDR1 and CDR2 sequences are MNHNS and SASEGT. The CDR3 coding sequence is TGTGCCAGCAGTGTACCGGGACAGAACACCTACGAGCAGTACTTC. Translated: CASSVPGQNTYEQYF.

This chain connects TRBV20-1 to TRBJ1-5, with D tentatively TRBD1 (5 bases). The germline V gene encodes CDR1 DFQATT and CDR2 SNEGSKA (reference sequence). V lost 3 bases, J lost 0 bases, and 9 bases lay in between. The length of the CDR3 is 14 residues. In nucleotides, the CDR3 is TGCAGTGCTAGTGGGACTGATAGCAATCAGCCCCAGCATTTT. Translating it yields CSASGTDSNQPQHF.

The V and J genes are TRBV6-1 and TRBJ2-3; 8 nucleotides agree with TRBD1. This CDR3 region has 16 residues. J gave up 1 base and V 0 bases, and 3 bases lay outside the gene matches. Per the germline V gene, CDR1 is MNHNS and CDR2 is SASEGT. In nucleotides, the CDR3 is TGTGCCAGCAGTGAAGCGCTGGGACAGGGCACAGATACGCAGTATTTT. This translates into CASSEALGQGTDTQYF.

The chain carries TRBV28 and TRBJ2-3; D perhaps matches TRBD1 (6 bases). The CDR3 spans 14 residues. CDR1 is MDHEN, CDR2 SYDVKM, per germline. The germline V and J ends were trimmed by 5 bases and 3 bases, with 12 bases remaining between them. The CDR3 protein is CASSPTQGTDTQYF. Written as DNA, the CDR3 is TGTGCCAGCAGTCCCACACAGGGTACAGATACGCAGTATTTT.

Only a few counts were recorded for this clonotype. CDR3 loop: CASSWTSGGYGTQYF. In nucleotides, the CDR3 is TGTGCCAGCAGTTGGACTAGCGGGGGGTACGGGACCCAGTACTTC. V usage is TRBV12-3 or TRBV12-4 and J usage is TRBJ2-5, with TRBD2 matching 14 bases. After removal of 4 bases from V and 7 bases from J, the junction contained 5 bases not matched to a gene. The CDR3 has 15 amino acids.

CDR3 DNA: TGTGCCAGCAGTGACACAGGGGACACTGAAGCTTTCTTT. It specifies CASSDTGDTEAFF. The V gene is TRBV2, the J gene TRBJ1-1; TRBD1 agrees at 7 bases. Germline V lookup: CDR1 SNHLY, CDR2 FYNNEI. The trim removed 3 bases at V and 3 bases at J, leaving 1 base unmatched. CDR3 length equals 13 residues. Full variable domain (outside the CDR3, taken from reference TRBV2 and TRBJ1-1): EPEVTQTPSHQVTQMGQEVILRCVPISNHLYFYWYRQILGQKVEFLVSFYNNEISEKSEIFDDQFSVERPDGSNFTLKIRSTKLEDSAMYFCASSDTGDTEAFFGQGTRLTVV.

A remark on this clonotype: Possible read error: a much larger clone is one base away. J is TRBJ2-7 and V is TRBV7-2; D possibly corresponds to TRBD2 (6 bases). Matching the DNA end better, TRBJ2-5 makes the J call doubtful. CDR1 and CDR2 from the germline V gene are SGHTA and FQGNSA. CDR3 length: 13 amino acids. The CDR3 nucleotides are TGTGCCAGCAGCTTTGACGGGGGAGGGACCCAGTACTTC. Its translation: CASSFDGGGTQYF.

The chain links TRBV2 to TRBJ2-7; 8 bases line up with TRBD1. V was clipped by 4 bases and J by 6 bases; unmatched bases: 8. CDR3 length: 14 residues. Germline values: CDR1 SNHLY, CDR2 FYNNEI. The CDR3 nucleotides read TGTGCCAGCAGTGTGGCGCAGGGGGCCGGCGAGCAGTACTTC. Its translation: CASSVAQGAGEQYF.

This clonotype has more than one count but fewer than ten. This chain joins TRBV12-3 or TRBV12-4 and TRBJ2-7, with TRBD1 as a possible D gene (6 bases). V gave up 6 bases and J gave up 5 bases, with 23 bases separating them. The CDR3 runs 16 residues. CDR3 sequence (DNA): TGTGCCAGCAGGCCCCTGGGGACATCCGGAGGCCACGAGCAGTACTTC. It codes for CASRPLGTSGGHEQYF.

Notes on this clonotype: The junction differs from germline at one of its ends, possibly a read error. The chain is built from TRBV5-1 and TRBJ2-1; 8 bases are a match to TRBD2. CDR3 length: 17 amino acids. From germline, CDR1 is SGHRS and CDR2 YFSETQ. CDR3 sequence: CANSTVPESGGNNEQFF. For the CDR3, the DNA is TGCGCCAACAGCACTGTCCCGGAAAGCGGGGGTAACAATGAGCAGTTCTTC.

This chain joins TRBV29-1 and TRBJ1-2; no definite D call. Trimming left V 3 bases short and J 2 bases short, with 10 bases between. The length of the CDR3 is 13 residues. Germline CDR1 is SQVTM and CDR2 is ANQGSEA. CDR3: CSVDSRRNYGYTF. Here the CDR3 DNA reads TGCAGCGTTGATTCCAGACGGAACTATGGCTACACCTTC. The full variable domain, its missing parts supplied by reference TRBV29-1 and TRBJ1-2, is SAVISQKPSRDICQRGTSLTIQCQVDSQVTMMFWYRQQPGQSLTLIATANQGSEATYESGFVIDKFPISRPNLTFSTLTVSNMSPEDSSIYLCSVDSRRNYGYTFGSGTRLTVV.

The CDR3 loop reads CASSESGNPQHF. The DNA for the CDR3 is TGTGCCAGCAGCGAGTCGGGCAATCCCCAGCATTTT. The chain has TRBV3-1 and TRBJ1-5; D call uncertain. CDR1 is LGHDT and CDR2 is YNNKEL in the germline V gene (reference sequence). The CDR3 sequence is 12 residues long. V was trimmed by 5 bases and J by 10 bases, leaving 12 bases between them.

V gene TRBV18 combines with J gene TRBJ1-2; the D gene is possibly TRBD1 (5 bases). CDR1 and CDR2 (germline): KGHSH, LQKENI. The CDR3 length is 16 residues. Trimming left V 2 bases short and J 6 bases short, with 19 bases between. The CDR3 loop is CASSPNLGVNGDGYTF. In nucleotides, the CDR3 is TGTGCCAGCTCACCAAATTTAGGGGTCAACGGGGATGGCTACACCTTC.

V and J are TRBV20-1 and TRBJ1-1; weak D call: TRBD1 (6 bases). Germline V gives CDR1 DFQATT, CDR2 SNEGSKA (reference sequence). Between the trimmed V and J ends, which lost 0 bases and 1 base, there was a span of 15 bases. CDR3 length: 16 residues. The CDR3 nucleotides read TGCAGTGCTAGAGATCAGGGGTGGGGGCGGAACACTGAAGCTTTCTTT. The encoded protein is CSARDQGWGRNTEAFF.

This clonotype was observed a handful of times. The chain joins TRBV28 to TRBJ2-4; 7 nucleotides line up with TRBD2. The germline gives CDR1 MDHEN, CDR2 SYDVKM. The CDR3 consists of 18 residues. With V trimmed by 6 bases and J by 1 base, 15 bases remained unmatched. CDR3 protein: CASSPNLAALRAKNIQYF. DNA of the CDR3: TGTGCCAGCAGCCCTAATCTAGCGGCCCTAAGGGCCAAAAACATTCAGTACTTC.

The chain employs TRBV12-3 or TRBV12-4 and TRBJ1-1; D is ambiguous. The CDR3 has 16 residues. Trimming stripped 5 bases from V and 0 bases from J, with 16 bases between. CDR3 nucleotide sequence: TGTGCCAGCAGTCCTCAGGAGACCCCCTTGAACACTGAAGCTTTCTTT. This codes for CASSPQETPLNTEAFF.

J is TRBJ2-5 and V is TRBV4-1, with 7 bases matching TRBD1. The J call may be incorrect, as the DNA end agrees better with TRBJ2-7. The CDR3 length is 16 residues. Germline CDR1 is MGHRA and CDR2 is YSYEKL. The CDR3 spells CASSQWAGGPTYEQYF. The CDR3 nucleotides are TGCGCCAGCAGCCAATGGGCAGGGGGACCTACCTACGAGCAGTACTTC.

CDR3 loop: CASSQQGTEAFF. In DNA, the CDR3 is TGTGCCAGCAGCCAGCAGGGCACTGAAGCTTTCTTT. The rearrangement uses TRBV3-1 and TRBJ1-1; D is possibly TRBD1 (5 bases). The germline V gene encodes CDR1 LGHDT and CDR2 YNNKEL (reference sequence). This CDR3 contains 12 residues. The V end lost 3 bases, the J end lost 4 bases, and 6 bases lay between the germline ends.

For the CDR3, the DNA is TGTGCCAGCAAGGCCGGCGATGCGAGATTACAGACCCAGTACTTC. Protein: CASKAGDARLQTQYF. This chain uses TRBV7-6 with TRBJ2-7; D ambiguous. The J call may not be correct, given that the DNA end is closer to TRBJ2-5. The CDR3 totals 15 residues. Germline V lookup: CDR1 SGHVS, CDR2 FNYEAQ.

The chain joins TRBV18 to TRBJ2-7, with D perhaps TRBD1 or TRBD2 (6 bases each). Germline lookup yields CDR1 KGHSH and CDR2 LQKENI. The CDR3 is 16 residues long. V was cut by 2 bases and J by 1 base, with 15 bases left in between. CDR3 amino acids: CASSPRGGQGSYEQYF. CDR3 nucleotide sequence: TGTGCCAGCTCACCAAGAGGGGGGCAGGGGTCCTACGAGCAGTACTTC.

The chain combines TRBV2 with TRBJ1-4, with D maybe TRBD1 (6 bases). Per the germline V gene, CDR1 is SNHLY and CDR2 is FYNNEI. The CDR3 spans 13 residues. V dropped 6 bases and J dropped 3 bases, with 8 bases sitting between them. The CDR3 region is CASRQGANEKLFF. In nucleotides, the CDR3 is TGTGCCAGCAGACAGGGTGCTAATGAAAAACTGTTTTTT.

The gene calls are TRBV12-3 or TRBV12-4 and TRBJ2-3; D unclear. This CDR3 has 12 amino acids. Trimming pared 8 bases from V and 0 bases from J, leaving 6 bases between. The CDR3 spells CASGASTDTQYF. In DNA, the CDR3 is TGTGCCAGCGGAGCTAGCACAGATACGCAGTATTTT.

The chain links TRBV10-1 to TRBJ2-3, with TRBD2 as a possible D gene (5 bases). V dropped 6 bases and J dropped 1 base, with 14 bases sitting between them. The CDR3 is 15 residues long. Per germline, CDR1 WNHNN and CDR2 SYGVQD (reference sequence). CDR3 loop: CASRSSPAGTDTQYF. The CDR3 nucleotides are TGCGCCAGCAGAAGTTCGCCAGCGGGCACAGATACGCAGTATTTT.

V and J are TRBV29-1 and TRBJ2-1; 10 nucleotides match TRBD2. This CDR3 is built from 15 residues. Germline values: CDR1 SQVTM, CDR2 ANQGSEA. The J segment lost 4 bases and the V segment lost 5 bases, leaving 8 bases of the junction unmatched. The CDR3 here is CSVSPLAGTYNEQFF. The DNA for the CDR3 is TGCAGCGTTTCCCCACTAGCGGGGACATACAATGAGCAGTTCTTC.

The chain uses TRBV20-1 and TRBJ2-3; D is perhaps TRBD1 or TRBD2 (6 bases each). This CDR3 comprises 13 residues. CDR1 DFQATT and CDR2 SNEGSKA come from the germline V gene (reference sequence). V was cut by 6 bases and J by 2 bases, with 12 bases left in between. The CDR3 is CSARGLATDTQYF. Written as DNA, the CDR3 is TGCAGTGCCAGGGGACTGGCCACAGATACGCAGTATTTT.